This T cell receptor beta chain was captured in a study of T cell changes during pregnancy in multiple sclerosis. Generated by immunoSEQ multiplex PCR, the TCRdb table keeps only in-frame clones and is missing some. The sample lists 15,000 to 25,000 clones; 75% to 90% were seen once. The receptor was isolated from a female donor in good health, enrolled as a control in a pregnancy study. The material sequenced was CD8+ T cells from peripheral blood mononuclear cells, taken after pregnancy.

CDR3 amino acids: CAHKGADSGNTIYF. The CDR3 DNA follows: TGTGCCCATAAGGGGGCCGACTCTGGAAACACCATATATTTT. The chain combines TRBV28 with TRBJ1-3, with TRBD1 matching over 7 bases. The CDR3 covers 14 residues. CDR1 and CDR2 from the germline V gene are MDHEN and SYDVKM. The trim removed 11 bases at V and 0 bases at J, leaving 7 bases unmatched.